This passage covers 5 T cell receptor beta chains from one sample sequenced in a study of HIV-infected patients and healthy controls. No cell fractionation was done, so the repertoire covers all unsorted peripheral blood T cells. Approximately 510 ng RNA was reverse transcribed with alpha and beta constant-region primers. Separate chain-specific third strand synthesis with multiplexing indices produced the alpha and beta libraries. TCRdb re-analysed the 5' RACE reads in MiXCR, keeping a single row per CDR3 protein. This table has over 500 distinct CDR3 sequences, 65% to 80% appearing once. The sequencing used blood, collected before antiretroviral therapy. Receptors were obtained from an adult with HIV infection.

About this clonotype: This beta chain came through as a stray read in a library set up for alpha chains, and its size says little. The chain is built from TRBV29-1 and TRBJ1-1; D not certain. Germline V CDR1 and CDR2: SQVTM, ANQGSEA. V was cut by 4 bases and J by 11 bases, with 11 bases left in between. The CDR3 loop spans 10 amino acids. This CDR3 reads CSVARETAFF. The CDR3 region has the DNA TGCAGCGTTGCGCGGGAGACGGCTTTCTTT.

This clonotype was counted a few times. Since it is a stray read in a library aimed at alpha chains, this beta chain has a size that is not meaningful. The V call is TRBV7-2, the J call TRBJ2-3, with D hard to call. Germline loops: CDR1 SGHTA, CDR2 FQGNSA. The CDR3 is 16 residues long. The V end was cut by 0 bases, the J end by 1 base, with 11 bases between. The DNA of the CDR3 is TGTGCCAGCAGCTTAGCGTTGGCAGACGGCACAGATACGCAGTATTTT. Its protein is CASSLALADGTDTQYF.

In its sample, this clonotype was seen once. The junction and the germline gene differ at one end; a read error may be behind it. This beta chain lies outside the target of a library built for alpha chains; its clone size means little. The V gene is TRBV7-3, the J gene TRBJ1-1; D is unresolved. Germline assignment: CDR1 SGHTA and CDR2 FQGTGA. CDR3 length: 13 residues. This CDR3 is CASSVTVGTEAFF. CDR3 nucleotide sequence: TGTGCCAGCAGCGTAACAGTTGGAACTGAAGCTTTCTTT.

This clonotype occurred a few times. This beta chain appears as a stray read in a library generated for alpha chains; its size is not informative. The chain has TRBV6-5 and TRBJ2-7, with a possible D match to TRBD2 (6 bases). V was clipped by 4 bases and J by 1 base, with 11 bases between them. In germline, CDR1 is MNHEY, CDR2 SVGAGI. The CDR3 has 14 amino acids. The CDR3 DNA sequence: TGTGCCAGCAGTTTCTCTAGCGAATCCTACGAGCAGTACTTC. As protein: CASSFSSESYEQYF.

This clonotype was recorded a few times. This beta chain is a stray sequence in a library constructed for alpha chains; its clone size is not meaningful. The chain couples TRBV7-8 to TRBJ2-1; possibly TRBD1 for D (5 bases). V was cut by 1 base and J by 8 bases, with 12 bases left in between. This CDR3 is 14 amino acids long. Germline CDR1 SGHVS, CDR2 FQNEAQ. CDR3 sequence reads: CASSLVGRVDEQFF. The CDR3 region has the DNA TGTGCCAGCAGCTTAGTTGGCAGGGTGGATGAGCAGTTCTTC.